Below are 13 T cell receptor beta chains sequenced from a single sample in a study of tumor-infiltrating lymphocytes in primary liver carcinoma. Starting material of 500 ng total RNA yielded TCR beta cDNA via a constant-region primer. Each TCR beta library was derived from three nested multiplex PCR rounds that employed slightly modified ARM-PCR. TRBV1-TRBV30 forward primers paired with a C-beta reverse primer were used in the first two PCR rounds, which ran roughly 10 cycles each. One entry per CDR3 protein results from TCRdb running MiXCR on the multiplex PCR reads. Of 300,000 to 350,000 distinct CDR3 sequences listed, 65% are singletons. Blood RNA originated from unsorted whole blood, with germline DNA additionally extracted. The sample consisted of peripheral blood. The source is a man aged 40-55 years with primary liver carcinoma and hepatitis B virus infection.

The chain couples TRBV7-9 to TRBJ2-3; 7 nucleotides match TRBD1. In germline, CDR1 is SEHNR, CDR2 FQNEAQ (reference sequence). J gave up 5 bases and V 5 bases, and 10 bases lay outside the gene matches. There are 15 residues in the CDR3. DNA for the CDR3: TGTGCCAGCAGCCATGGGACAGAGATAGGAGATACGCAGTATTTT. Translating it yields CASSHGTEIGDTQYF.

About this clonotype: Sequence at one end of the junction differs from germline and may be a read error. The V and J genes are TRBV4-1 and TRBJ2-5, with a weak D call TRBD2 (5 bases). This CDR3 has 15 amino acids. From germline, CDR1 is MGHRA and CDR2 YSYEKL. In DNA, the CDR3 is TGCGCCAGCAGCCTTACCGGGATCTCTCAAGAGACCCAATACTTC. Translated, it gives CASSLTGISQETQYF.

This clonotype was recorded many times. CDR3 nucleotides: TGTGCCAGCAGTTACTTACACAATCAGCCCCAGCATTTT. Protein product: CASSYLHNQPQHF. The genes are TRBV6-6 and TRBJ1-5, with D unclear. V was trimmed by 1 base and J by 3 bases, leaving 4 bases between them. The germline gives CDR1 MNHNY, CDR2 SVGAGI (reference sequence). This CDR3 is 13 amino acids long.

Details on this clonotype: A read error may be the cause here, since a much bigger clone is one base away. The chain recombines TRBV6-6 with TRBJ1-5, with D uncertain. Trimming took 6 bases from V and 5 from J, leaving 11 bases between them. The CDR3 extends over 13 amino acids. Germline CDR1 is MNHNY and CDR2 is SVGAGI (reference sequence). The CDR3 loop is CASRLQQDQPQHF. The CDR3 bases are TGTGCCAGCAGGCTACAGCAGGATCAGCCCCAGCATTTT.

This clonotype was seen many times. V usage is TRBV6-1 and J usage is TRBJ2-7; 11 bases map to TRBD1. The trim removed 4 bases at V and 1 base at J, leaving 3 bases unmatched. Germline V gene lookup returns CDR1 MNHNS and CDR2 SASEGT. The CDR3 contains 15 residues. The CDR3 loop reads CASSGRDRGSYEQYF. The CDR3 DNA reads as TGTGCCAGCAGTGGCCGGGACAGGGGGTCCTACGAGCAGTACTTC.

This chain links TRBV28 with TRBJ2-3, with D perhaps TRBD2 (6 bases). Trimming pared 4 bases from V and 5 bases from J, leaving 7 bases between. Germline V gives CDR1 MDHEN, CDR2 SYDVKM. The CDR3 extends over 12 amino acids. The CDR3 here is CASSSSEDTQYF. DNA for the CDR3: TGTGCCAGCAGTTCTAGCGAAGATACGCAGTATTTT.

The rearrangement joins TRBV29-1 to TRBJ2-4, with D perhaps matching TRBD1 (5 bases). The length of the CDR3 is 13 residues. Per germline, CDR1 SQVTM and CDR2 ANQGSEA. The V and J ends lost 5 bases and 0 bases respectively, with 8 bases between them. CDR3 sequence (DNA): TGCAGCGTTACGACAGTAGCCAAAAACATTCAGTACTTC. Its translation: CSVTTVAKNIQYF.

V and J are TRBV5-4 and TRBJ1-2; 7 nucleotides line up with TRBD1. The CDR3 covers 15 residues. J lost 8 bases, V lost 4 bases, and 14 bases had no gene match. Germline V gives CDR1 SGHNT, CDR2 YYREEE (reference sequence). The chain's CDR3 is CASSPLRDSHDGYTF. In nucleotides, the CDR3 is TGTGCCAGCAGCCCGCTTAGGGACAGCCATGACGGCTACACCTTC.

A note on this clonotype: A clone one base away is much larger, so this may be a read error. The rearrangement joins TRBV6-5 to TRBJ2-1; 10 nucleotides match TRBD2. The CDR3 totals 15 residues. Per germline, CDR1 MNHEY and CDR2 SVGAGI. Written as DNA, the CDR3 is TGTGTCAGCAGCGCCGGGACTAGCGAATTCGATGAGCAGTTCTTC. As protein: CVSSAGTSEFDEQFF.

On this clonotype: One end of the junction does not line up with germline, which may come from a read error. J is TRBJ2-1 and V is TRBV11-2; D gene uncertain. Germline loops: CDR1 SGHAT, CDR2 FQNNGV. The CDR3 sequence is 11 residues long. CDR3 DNA sequence: TGTGCCAGCAGCTTAGGAGATGAGCAGCTCTTC. Its protein product is CASSLGDEQLF.

This clonotype has ten or more counts. The chain uses TRBV11-1 and TRBJ1-1, with D maybe TRBD1 (5 bases). CDR1 is SGHAT, CDR2 FQDESV, per germline (reference sequence). V was shortened by 1 base and J by 1 base, with 13 bases between the two germline ends. The CDR3 sequence is 16 residues long. CDR3 sequence reads: CASSLVNGGGNTEAFF. The CDR3 DNA follows: TGTGCCAGCAGCTTAGTCAACGGGGGAGGGAACACTGAAGCTTTCTTT.

Concerning this clonotype itself: Given a much more abundant clone one base away, this may be a read error. The chain combines TRBV6-5 with TRBJ1-5; D not resolved. Germline values: CDR1 MNHEY, CDR2 SVGAGI. This CDR3 spans 13 amino acids. Trimming left V 5 bases short and J 1 base short, with 6 bases between. The CDR3 DNA reads as TGTGCCAGCAGTACCGACAGCAATCAGCCCCAGCATTTT. It yields the protein CASSTDSNQPQHF.

V is TRBV4-3 and J is TRBJ2-7, with D possibly TRBD2 on 5 matching bases. The CDR3 runs to 13 residues. Between the trimmed V and J ends, which lost 2 bases and 6 bases, there was a span of 11 bases. Germline CDR1 LGHNA, CDR2 YSLEER. The CDR3 DNA reads as TGCGCCAGCAGCCAACTGGGAGAGACCGAGCAGTACTTC. It translates to CASSQLGETEQYF.